The 15 T cell receptor beta chains in this list originate from one sample, sequenced in a study of blood T cell repertoires in COVID-19. The table came from immunoSEQ multiplex PCR; TCRdb's copy has only in-frame clones and leaves some out. This table has 99,000 or so clones, 90% to 95% appearing once. Sequencing input: peripheral blood. The receptors stem from a human donor in a cohort sampled during active COVID-19.

This chain links TRBV5-6 with TRBJ2-2; weak D call: TRBD2 (6 bases). The CDR3 has 14 residues. The germline V gene encodes CDR1 SGHDT and CDR2 YYEEEE. Trimming removed 4 bases from V and 1 base from J, with 8 bases in between. This CDR3 reads CASSAGGNTGELFF. Written as DNA, the CDR3 is TGTGCCAGCAGCGCCGGGGGGAACACCGGGGAGCTGTTTTTT.

This rearrangement joins TRBV30 to TRBJ2-7; 12 bases are shared with TRBD2. The V gene's germline CDR1 is GTSNPN and CDR2 SVGIG (reference sequence). This CDR3 has 12 residues. J gave up 4 bases and V 5 bases, and 0 bases lay outside the gene matches. The CDR3 spells CAWGLAGYEQYF. The DNA for the CDR3 is TGTGCCTGGGGACTAGCGGGGTACGAGCAGTACTTC.

This chain connects TRBV7-2 to TRBJ2-5; 11 nucleotides line up with TRBD2. The CDR3 is 15 residues long. Germline CDR1 is SGHTA and CDR2 is FQGNSA. After removal of 5 bases from V and 6 bases from J, the junction contained 8 bases not matched to a gene. The CDR3 here is CASSLSGGAVKTQYF. CDR3 in DNA: TGTGCCAGCAGCCTTAGCGGGGGGGCCGTGAAGACCCAGTACTTC.

The chain recombines TRBV15 with TRBJ2-5; D unclear. Germline loops: CDR1 LNHNV, CDR2 YYDKDF (reference sequence). V was clipped by 1 base and J by 5 bases, with 8 bases between them. The length of the CDR3 is 13 residues. CDR3 DNA: TGTGCCACCAGCAGAGGGTCCCGGGAGACCCAGTACTTC. Translating it yields CATSRGSRETQYF.

This clone was detected a few times. The V and J genes are TRBV7-2 and TRBJ2-3; 7 bases fit TRBD2. Losses at the gene ends were 3 bases for V and 1 base for J; bases not matched to a gene: 4. CDR1 and CDR2 from the germline V gene are SGHTA and FQGNSA. The CDR3 is made up of 15 amino acids. Here the CDR3 reads CASSFSGPRTDTQYF. The CDR3 region has the DNA TGTGCCAGCAGCTTTAGCGGGCCACGCACAGATACGCAGTATTTT. The full variable domain, its missing parts supplied by reference TRBV7-2 and TRBJ2-3, is GAGVSQSPSNKVTEKGKDVELRCDPISGHTALYWYRQSLGQGLEFLIYFQGNSAPDKSGLPSDRFSAERTGGSVSTLTIQRTQQEDSAVYLCASSFSGPRTDTQYFGPGTRLTVL.

The chain joins TRBV2 to TRBJ2-3; weak D call: TRBD2 (5 bases). CDR3 length equals 15 residues. Germline CDR1 reads SNHLY; CDR2 reads FYNNEI. The ends were cut back, 3 bases at V and 1 base at J, with 11 bases in the middle. CDR3 sequence reads: CASSDKDGGTDTQYF. The CDR3 DNA follows: TGTGCCAGCAGTGATAAGGACGGGGGCACAGATACGCAGTATTTT. The full variable domain, its missing parts supplied by reference TRBV2 and TRBJ2-3, is EPEVTQTPSHQVTQMGQEVILRCVPISNHLYFYWYRQILGQKVEFLVSFYNNEISEKSEIFDDQFSVERPDGSNFTLKIRSTKLEDSAMYFCASSDKDGGTDTQYFGPGTRLTVL.

This chain connects TRBV9 to TRBJ1-2; tentatively, D is TRBD1 (6 bases). Germline V gene data show CDR1 as SGDLS and CDR2 as YYNGEE. The ends were cut back, 4 bases at V and 8 bases at J, with 21 bases in the middle. The CDR3 has 15 residues. The CDR3 loop reads CASSPWDTGRGGYTF. The CDR3 DNA reads as TGTGCCAGCAGCCCGTGGGACACCGGCCGGGGAGGCTACACCTTC. The full variable domain, its missing parts supplied by reference TRBV9 and TRBJ1-2, is DSGVTQTPKHLITATGQRVTLRCSPRSGDLSVYWYQQSLDQGLQFLIQYYNGEERAKGNILERFSAQQFPDLHSELNLSSLELGDSALYFCASSPWDTGRGGYTFGSGTRLTVV.

This chain connects TRBV11-2 to TRBJ2-1, with 8 bases that match TRBD1. The CDR3 has 13 amino acids. Germline trimming cut 1 base from V and 10 bases from J; bases unmatched to any gene: 3. Germline CDR1 SGHAT, CDR2 FQNNGV. The CDR3 region has the DNA TGTGCCAGCAGCTTAGCACCAGGGGGCGAGCAGTTCTTC. It is translated as CASSLAPGGEQFF. Looking up the rest from reference TRBV11-2 and TRBJ2-1 gives the full variable domain: EAGVAQSPRYKIIEKRQSVAFWCNPISGHATLYWYQQILGQGPKLLIQFQNNGVVDDSQLPKDRFSAERLKGVDSTLKIQPAKLEDSAVYLCASSLAPGGEQFFGPGTRLTVL.

V usage is TRBV7-3 and J usage is TRBJ2-1; 10 bases agree with TRBD2. The CDR3 totals 16 residues. CDR1 and CDR2 from the germline V gene are SGHTA and FQGTGA. The V segment lost 2 bases and the J segment 6 bases; nucleotides outside the gene matches: 7. CDR3 amino acids: CASSLQAGGLGNEQFF. CDR3 sequence (DNA): TGTGCCAGCAGCTTACAAGCGGGGGGGCTCGGCAATGAGCAGTTCTTC. Drawing the rest from reference TRBV7-3 and TRBJ2-1, the complete variable domain is GAGVSQTPSNKVTEKGKYVELRCDPISGHTALYWYRQSLGQGPEFLIYFQGTGAADDSGLPNDRFFAVRPEGSVSTLKIQRTERGDSAVYLCASSLQAGGLGNEQFFGPGTRLTVL.

The chain joins TRBV5-5 to TRBJ2-7, with a weak D call TRBD2 (7 bases). This CDR3 comprises 17 residues. The germline V and J ends were trimmed by 3 bases and 3 bases, with 22 bases remaining between them. The germline gives CDR1 SGHKS, CDR2 YYEKEE (reference sequence). CDR3 sequence (DNA): TGTGCCAGCAGCTGGGGGTCGGGGGGCCGAATTCACTACGAGCAGTACTTC. Encoded protein: CASSWGSGGRIHYEQYF. Together with reference TRBV5-5 and TRBJ2-7, the CDR3 gives the full variable domain: DAGVTQSPTHLIKTRGQQVTLRCSPISGHKSVSWYQQVLGQGPQFIFQYYEKEERGRGNFPDRFSARQFPNYSSELNVNALLLGDSALYLCASSWGSGGRIHYEQYFGPGTRLTVT.

The chain couples TRBV30 to TRBJ2-5; the match to TRBD1 covers 11 bases. The ends lost 5 bases at V and 6 bases at J; junction bases unmatched: 5. This CDR3 spans 13 amino acids. Germline CDR1 and CDR2: GTSNPN and SVGIG (reference sequence). The CDR3 protein is CAWGGQGAQTQYF. The CDR3, as DNA: TGTGCCTGGGGCGGACAGGGGGCTCAGACCCAGTACTTC.

The chain couples TRBV2 to TRBJ2-3; TRBD2 aligns across 8 bases. Trimming took 6 bases from V and 2 from J; bases not matched to a gene: 4. CDR3 length equals 14 residues. Germline V lookup: CDR1 SNHLY, CDR2 FYNNEI. The CDR3 nucleotides read TGTGCCAGCAGGGTAGCGGGGACCACAGATACGCAGTATTTT. Its translation is CASRVAGTTDTQYF.

This clone came up once. The J gene is TRBJ2-1, the V gene TRBV9, with D perhaps matching TRBD2 (5 bases). Germline V lookup: CDR1 SGDLS, CDR2 YYNGEE. The CDR3 loop spans 15 amino acids. The V end was cut by 3 bases, the J end by 6 bases, with 16 bases between. CDR3 DNA: TGTGCCAGCAGCGCGGGGATACTCTCTTCCAATGAGCAGTTCTTC. Encoded protein: CASSAGILSSNEQFF.

The count of this clone is one. CDR3 protein: CASSSQGQIRILTGELFF. The CDR3 DNA follows: TGTGCCAGCAGCTCCCAGGGGCAGATAAGAATTCTGACCGGGGAGCTGTTTTTT. The V gene is TRBV7-2, the J gene TRBJ2-2; possible D gene TRBD1, 6 bases. The CDR3 contains 18 residues. Germline V lookup: CDR1 SGHTA, CDR2 FQGNSA. The ends were cut back, 4 bases at V and 5 bases at J, with 23 bases in the middle.

The rearrangement joins TRBV15 to TRBJ2-7; 14 positions agree with TRBD2. CDR3 length equals 17 residues. The V gene end was trimmed by 3 bases and the J gene end by 5 bases; junction bases not matched to a gene: 9. Germline CDR1 LNHNV, CDR2 YYDKDF (reference sequence). The CDR3 loop is CATSSWTSGRIVNEQYF. The CDR3 DNA follows: TGTGCCACCAGCAGCTGGACTAGCGGGAGGATTGTAAACGAGCAGTACTTC.